The clone carrying this TCR beta chain has just a few counts. What it recognizes is unknown. From germline, CDR1 is SNHLY and CDR2 FYNNEI. CDR3 size: 14 residues. Trimming took off 8 bases at V and 0 bases at J, with 11 bases between the two ends. The entry originates in a study of PD-1 blockade in mismatch repair-deficient tumors. At the level of the study: Patients had some twelve mismatch repair-deficient cancer types, all previously treated and progressing.

All patients were mismatch repair deficient, assessed by either PCR or immunohistochemistry. Study findings and constraints: Tumor-resident clones, often undetectable pretreatment in blood, expanded then contracted after pembrolizumab.

Some clones are missing from TCRdb's copy, which holds only in-frame ones; the method was immunoSEQ multiplex PCR. The table records about 22,000 clones, roughly four fifths of them present only once. The chain combines TRBV2 with TRBJ1-5; D not resolved. The specimen was peripheral blood, collected 2 weeks after starting pembrolizumab. The clonotype was recovered from an adult with mismatch repair-deficient cancer. This CDR3 is CASRAGYSNQPQHF. CDR3 in DNA: TGTGCCAGCCGAGCGGGCTATAGCAATCAGCCCCAGCATTTT.